This TCR beta chain stems from a study of cytomegalovirus exposure and HLA in healthy donors. Study-wide points: Confirmation in vitro established that a few CMV-associated chains were specific for CMV antigens. V- and J-gene trimming in TCR beta was tied to a missense DCLRE1C variant by an analysis performed later. Investigators reported fewer than 200 TCR beta chains as tied to cytomegalovirus.

Whereas donors were nominally healthy upon sampling, unrecorded immune exposures were probable. Germline CDR1 GTSNPN, CDR2 SVGIG (reference sequence). The ends were cut back, 4 bases at V and 0 bases at J, with 18 bases in the middle. The CDR3 is made up of 16 amino acids. Points on this clone: The antigen remains unidentified.

Vbeta (60) and Jbeta (13) primers were used in the PCR. Some clones are missing from TCRdb's copy, which holds only in-frame ones; the method was immunoSEQ multiplex PCR. The sample lists roughly 70,000 clones; 82% were seen once. The source of this sequence is a man between 18 and 35 years old in good health and CMV-seronegative. The specimen sequenced was PBMCs. V and J are TRBV30 and TRBJ1-1; no clear D gene. CDR3 protein: CAWTLGRLLMNTEAFF. CDR3 DNA: TGTGCCTGGACCCTGGGGAGGCTCCTCATGAACACTGAAGCTTTCTTT.